What follows are 3 T cell receptor beta chains derived from one specimen sequenced in a study of blood T cell repertoires in COVID-19. Assay used: immunoSEQ multiplex PCR; TCRdb lists only in-frame clones, some missing. This table holds some 120,000 clones, roughly 80% found once. Material for sequencing was peripheral blood. The origin of the receptors is a human donor in a cohort sampled during active COVID-19.

The chain joins TRBV14 to TRBJ2-7, with 12 bases matching TRBD2. The CDR3 covers 15 residues. Germline loops: CDR1 SGHDN, CDR2 FVKESK. With V trimmed by 6 bases and J by 3 bases, 6 bases remained unmatched. The CDR3 region has the DNA TGTGCCAGCAGTCTTCTAGCGGGAGGGAACTACGAGCAGTACTTC. Encoded protein: CASSLLAGGNYEQYF.

The rearrangement links TRBV7-3 to TRBJ1-1, with TRBD1 matching 9 bases. The germline gives CDR1 SGHTA, CDR2 FQGTGA. The CDR3 consists of 14 residues. Trimming removed 3 bases from V and 1 base from J; junction bases left unmatched: 0. The CDR3 sequence: CASSLDRGNTEAFF. Written as DNA, the CDR3 is TGTGCCAGCAGCTTGGACAGGGGGAACACTGAAGCTTTCTTT.

This chain links TRBV3-1 (or the pseudogene TRBV3-2) with TRBJ2-1, with D unclear. In germline, CDR1 is LGHDT, CDR2 YNNKEL (reference sequence). The CDR3 is 13 amino acids. Trimming cost V 1 base and J 5 bases, with 6 bases left between them. CDR3 bases: TGTGCCAGCAGCCAAGTGAGAAACAATGAGCAGTTCTTC. It translates to CASSQVRNNEQFF.